This T cell receptor (beta chain) was observed in a study of T cells in Graves' hyperthyroidism and ophthalmopathy. Study context: Prior to any treatment, at the point of initial diagnosis, peripheral blood was collected.

Patients were aged 18 to 65, had disease duration under 2 months, and had newly diagnosed hyperthyroidism. With respect to this clonotype: This may come from a read error, since a much larger clone is one base off.

Germline CDR1 MGHRA, CDR2 YSYEKL. CDR3 size: 16 residues. Regions amplified from RNA transcripts were the TCR beta CDR3 regions. TCR CDR3 underwent first-round RT-PCR with the HTBI primer set. TCRdb re-analysed the multiplex PCR reads in MiXCR, keeping a single row per CDR3 protein. The sample has approximately 710,000 distinct CDR3 sequences, approximately 15% seen once. This TCR came from a man aged 45-60 years with Graves' hyperthyroidism. Sequenced material: blood. The rearrangement links TRBV4-1 to TRBJ1-1; TRBD1 matches at 11 bases. The CDR3 coding sequence is TGCGCCAGCAGCCAATCCTGGACAGGGGGCACGGCTGAAGCTTCCTTT. Translating it yields CASSQSWTGGTAEASF.